This TCR beta chain originates from a study of OX40 agonist ivuxolimab in advanced cancers. Study-wide context: Every 2 weeks, patients received ivuxolimab intravenously, dosed at 0.01 to 10 mg/kg.

Exclusion applied to patients with autoimmune disease history or systemic immunosuppression. Produced via immunoSEQ multiplex PCR; TCRdb's table is partial and in-frame only. This repertoire shows nearly 80,000 clones, roughly 88% found once; its top ten account for 0.3% to 0.4%. Findings of the study overall: In a subset of nonresponders, normalized T-cell clonal expansion was also low. CD4+ and CD8+ blood T cells expanded clonally by week 6 at 0.1 to 3.0 mg/kg.

As for this clone: Antigen: not known.

The CDR3 sequence is 14 residues long. V was pared by 2 bases and J by 1 base, with 8 bases between. Germline assignment: CDR1 SGHNT and CDR2 YYREEE (reference sequence). The origin of this receptor is an adult with an advanced solid tumor such as melanoma, head and neck, liver or kidney cancer. J is TRBJ2-3 and V is TRBV5-4; possible D gene TRBD1, 5 bases. The sample was CD4+ or CD8+ T cells sorted from blood, taken in a trial of the OX40 agonist ivuxolimab. The CDR3 reads CASSLQGGTDTQYF. The CDR3 nucleotides read TGTGCCAGCAGCTTACAAGGGGGCACAGATACGCAGTATTTT.